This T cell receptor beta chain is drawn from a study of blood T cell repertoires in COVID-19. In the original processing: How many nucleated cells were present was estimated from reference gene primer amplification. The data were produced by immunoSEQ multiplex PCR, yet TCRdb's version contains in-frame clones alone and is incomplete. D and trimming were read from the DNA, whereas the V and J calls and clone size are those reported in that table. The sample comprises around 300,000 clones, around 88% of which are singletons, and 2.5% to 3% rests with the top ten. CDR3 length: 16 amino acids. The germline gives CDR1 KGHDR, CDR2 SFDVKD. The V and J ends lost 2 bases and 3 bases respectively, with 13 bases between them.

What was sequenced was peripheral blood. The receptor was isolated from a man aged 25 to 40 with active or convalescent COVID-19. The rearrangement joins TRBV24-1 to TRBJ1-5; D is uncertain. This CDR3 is CATSDSLGRSNQPQHF. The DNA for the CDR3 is TGTGCCACCAGTGATTCACTAGGCCGCTCCAATCAGCCCCAGCATTTT.